This T cell receptor beta chain was sequenced for a study of T cell responses to AZD1222 COVID-19 vaccine. General study results and limits: Reports indicate that nearly half of spike-specific TCRs are directed at unmutated variant regions.

As for this clone: The antigen is not known.

Germline values: CDR1 SGDLS, CDR2 YYNGEE. J lost 7 bases, V lost 0 bases, and 10 bases had no gene match. CDR3 length: 17 amino acids. Sequencing used immunoSEQ multiplex PCR; TCRdb keeps in-frame clones, though not all of them. The table lists 70,000 to 90,000 clones, around 90% of them singletons. This TCR came from an adult in good health. This chain connects TRBV9 to TRBJ1-6, with 7 nucleotides matching TRBD1. The specimen comprised peripheral blood, sampled on day 0 of AZD1222 vaccination. The CDR3 DNA reads as TGTGCCAGCAGCGTAGATTACGGGACAGCTTACAATTCACCCCTCCACTTT. Amino acids: CASSVDYGTAYNSPLHF.